This T cell receptor (beta chain) was recovered during a study of T-cell reconstitution after alpha-beta-depleted transplantation in children. The TCRbeta library was prepared with unique molecular identifiers. TCRdb analysed the PCR reads with MiXCR anew, one entry per CDR3 protein. The sample shows 450,000 to 600,000 distinct CDR3 sequences, 15% to 20% of them seen only once. With V trimmed by 8 bases and J by 6 bases, 11 bases remained unmatched. The CDR3 sequence is 14 residues long. This clonotype has a handful of counts. The chain combines TRBV12-3 or TRBV12-4 with TRBJ2-7; TRBD2 matches at 9 bases. Sequences were derived from PBMCs from the stem cell graft donor, sampled from the stem cell graft. This sequence originates from a human donor who donated a stem cell graft to a child with acute lymphoblastic leukemia. CDR3 bases: TGTGCCAGCCGCCGCGCGGGAGGGCCAGGCGAGCAGTACTTC. Protein product: CASRRAGGPGEQYF.